This T cell receptor (beta chain) derives from a study of PD-1 and CTLA-4 blockade in melanoma. Trimming removed 8 bases from V and 2 bases from J; junction bases left unmatched: 3. CDR3 length: 12 amino acids. Germline CDR1 reads LGHDT; CDR2 reads YNNKEL (reference sequence). Sequencing was performed with immunoSEQ multiplex PCR; in TCRdb, only in-frame clones are kept and a portion is missing. Here the sample spans 32,000 or so clones, roughly 89% being singletons. This specimen was CD8+ T cells from peripheral blood, taken before anti-PD-1 treatment. This receptor was taken from a human donor with melanoma. The chain is built from TRBV3-1 (or the pseudogene TRBV3-2) and TRBJ2-7; the match to TRBD1 covers 7 bases. DNA of the CDR3: TGTGCCAGCGGGGACAGCACCTACGAGCAGTACTTC. Protein: CASGDSTYEQYF.